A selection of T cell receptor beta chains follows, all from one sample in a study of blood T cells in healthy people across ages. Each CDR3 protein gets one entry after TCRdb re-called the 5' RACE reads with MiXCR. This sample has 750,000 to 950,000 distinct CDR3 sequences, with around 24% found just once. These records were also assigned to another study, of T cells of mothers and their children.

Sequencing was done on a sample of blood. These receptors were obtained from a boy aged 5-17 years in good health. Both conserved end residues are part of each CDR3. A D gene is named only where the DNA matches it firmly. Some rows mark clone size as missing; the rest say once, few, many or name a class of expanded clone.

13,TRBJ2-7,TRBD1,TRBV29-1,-,TGCAGCGTCGGGACAGGGAGCTCCTACGAGCAGTACTTC,CSVGTGSSYEQYF
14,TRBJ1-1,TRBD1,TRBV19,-,TGTGCCAGTAGCCCGACAGGGGAGAGTACTGAAGCTTTCTTT,CASSPTGESTEAFF
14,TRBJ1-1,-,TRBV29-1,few,TGCAGCGTTGAGCACAGGTTAGATGACGCTGAAGCTTTCTTT,CSVEHRLDDAEAFF
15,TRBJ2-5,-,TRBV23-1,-,TGCGCCAGCAGTCAATCGATCGGGTCCCAAGAGACCCAGTACTTC,CASSQSIGSQETQYF
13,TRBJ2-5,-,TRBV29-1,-,TGCAGCGTCCGGGACTTTAATCAAGAGACCCAGTACTTC,CSVRDFNQETQYF
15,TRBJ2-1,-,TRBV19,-,TGTGCCAGTAGTATAGGGCAGGACCTCTACAATGAGCAGTTCTTC,CASSIGQDLYNEQFF
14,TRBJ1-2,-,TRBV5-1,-,TGCGCCAGCAGCTTGGACGTCAACAGCTATGGCTACACCTTC,CASSLDVNSYGYTF
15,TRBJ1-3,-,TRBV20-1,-,TGCAGTGCTAGAGATTATCCGTACTCTGGAAACACCATATATTTT,CSARDYPYSGNTIYF
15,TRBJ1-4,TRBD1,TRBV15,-,TGTGCCACCAGCGGGCGACAGGGCGTCGGGGAAAAACTGTTTTTT,CATSGRQGVGEKLFF
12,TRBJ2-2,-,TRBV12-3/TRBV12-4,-,TGTGCCAGCACCCCGTACACCGGGGAGCTGTTTTTT,CASTPYTGELFF
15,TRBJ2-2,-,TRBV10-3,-,TGTGCCATCAGTGGATCACAAGGAGGAACCGGGGAGCTGTTTTTT,CAISGSQGGTGELFF
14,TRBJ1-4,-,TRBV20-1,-,TGCAGTGCGGGTGACAGTTTGGCTAATGAAAAACTGTTTTTT,CSAGDSLANEKLFF
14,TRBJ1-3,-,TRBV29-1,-,TGCAGCGTCGCTACCGGGACATCTGGAAACACCATATATTTT,CSVATGTSGNTIYF
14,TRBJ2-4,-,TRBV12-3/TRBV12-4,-,TGTGCCAGCAGTAGGCAGGGGGCCAAAAACATTCAGTACTTC,CASSRQGAKNIQYF
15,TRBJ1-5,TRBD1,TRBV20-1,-,TGCAGTGCCGAGGGACAGGTTAATAGCAATCAGCCCCAGCATTTT,CSAEGQVNSNQPQHF
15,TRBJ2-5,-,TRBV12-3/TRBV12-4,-,TGTGCCAGCAGTCCCTTGACGGGGATCCAAGAGACCCAGTACTTC,CASSPLTGIQETQYF
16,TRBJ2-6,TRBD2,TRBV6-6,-,TGTGCCACTACGAAAGGACTAGTTGCCGGGGCCAACGTCCTGACTTTC,CATTKGLVAGANVLTF
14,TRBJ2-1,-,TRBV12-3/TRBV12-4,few,TGTGCCAGCTTGGCTAGCCAGGATGGGAATGAGCAGTTCTTC,CASLASQDGNEQFF
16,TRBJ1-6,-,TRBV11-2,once,TGTGCCAGCAGCTTAGATCTGAGAGGGCCTAATTCACCCCTCCACTTT,CASSLDLRGPNSPLHF
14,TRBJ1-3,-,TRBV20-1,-,TGCAGTGCGAGGGACATCTCCTCTGGAAACACCATATATTTT,CSARDISSGNTIYF
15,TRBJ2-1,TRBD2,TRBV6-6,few,TGTGCCAGCAGTTACTCAGGCGGGGGGAACAATGAGCAGTTCTTC,CASSYSGGGNNEQFF
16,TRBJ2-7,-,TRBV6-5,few,TGTGCCAGCAGTTACTCAAAGGGACCCCGACCCTACGAGCAGTACTTC,CASSYSKGPRPYEQYF
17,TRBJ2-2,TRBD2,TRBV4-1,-,TGCGCCAGCAGCCAAACCCCAGCGGGGGTGAACACCGGGGAGCTGTTTTTT,CASSQTPAGVNTGELFF
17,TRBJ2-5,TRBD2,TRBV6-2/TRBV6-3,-,TGTGCCAGCAGTTACTCGAACTCGCGGGGGTCACAAGAGACCCAGTACTTC,CASSYSNSRGSQETQYF
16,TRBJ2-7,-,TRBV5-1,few,TGCGCCAGCAGTAATCCTACAGGGTCCCTTTCCTACGAGCAGTACTTC,CASSNPTGSLSYEQYF
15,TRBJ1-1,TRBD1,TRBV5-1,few,TGCGCCAGCAGCTCTCGGACAGGAGAATACACTGAAGCTTTCTTT,CASSSRTGEYTEAFF
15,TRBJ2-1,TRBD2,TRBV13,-,TGTGCCAGCAGCTCCCTTCAAAGCGGGGGAAATGAGCAGTTCTTC,CASSSLQSGGNEQFF
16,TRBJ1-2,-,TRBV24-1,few,TGTGCCACCAGTGATTTATACGAGGTGGCTAACTATGGCTACACCTTC,CATSDLYEVANYGYTF
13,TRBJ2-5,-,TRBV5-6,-,TGTGCCAGCAGCTTAGTTGGGATAGAGACCCAGTACTTC,CASSLVGIETQYF
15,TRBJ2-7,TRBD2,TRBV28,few,TGTGCCAGCAGTTTATTGTCAGGGAGGGCCTACGAGCAGTACTTC,CASSLLSGRAYEQYF
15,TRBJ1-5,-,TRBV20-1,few,TGCAGTGCTCCCTCCCGGAATGCTGAAGGCCAGCCCCAGCATTTT,CSAPSRNAEGQPQHF
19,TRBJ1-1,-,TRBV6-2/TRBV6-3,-,TGTGCCAGCCATAGATTGGTCCGCCGGGACCGACGACTGAACACTGAAGCTTTCTTT,CASHRLVRRDRRLNTEAFF